The 28 T cell receptor beta chains in this list originate from one sample, sequenced in a study of blood T cell repertoires in COVID-19. This table comes from immunoSEQ multiplex PCR, and its TCRdb copy is limited to in-frame clones, with some not included. The sample gives roughly 280,000 clones, 75% to 95% of which show up once; approximately 3% is in the top ten. The sequencing input was PBMCs or T cells enriched from blood (not recorded which). The receptors shown here come from a man aged 40-49 years who had been exposed to COVID-19.

The chain recombines TRBV5-1 with TRBJ2-7, with 11 bases matching TRBD2. CDR1 and CDR2 from the germline V gene are SGHRS and YFSETQ. The CDR3 sequence is 16 residues long. J lost 5 bases, V lost 4 bases, and 11 bases had no gene match. CDR3: CASSVAGTSGPHEQYF. The CDR3 DNA reads TGCGCCAGCAGCGTTGCCGGGACTAGCGGCCCCCACGAGCAGTACTTC.

The V gene is TRBV2, the J gene TRBJ2-3; D unresolved. The V end lost 6 bases, the J end lost 0 bases, and 19 bases lay between the germline ends. In germline, CDR1 is SNHLY, CDR2 FYNNEI. The CDR3 has 17 amino acids. The CDR3, as DNA: TGTGCCAGCAGGGCCCGCTACTTACAGTCAAGCACAGATACGCAGTATTTT. Translating gives CASRARYLQSSTDTQYF.

The V gene is TRBV11-3, the J gene TRBJ2-2; 9 bases line up with TRBD1. This CDR3 comprises 14 residues. The ends lost 5 bases at V and 6 bases at J; junction bases unmatched: 4. The V gene's germline CDR1 is SGHNT and CDR2 YENEEA. The CDR3 protein is CASSEGQGSGELFF. DNA of the CDR3: TGTGCCAGCAGCGAGGGACAGGGCTCCGGGGAGCTGTTTTTT.

Details on this clone: This CDR3 is also generated by other DNA sequences in the sample. The chain employs TRBV5-1 and TRBJ1-1, with D maybe TRBD1 (6 bases). V was cut by 5 bases and J by 3 bases, with 14 bases left in between. The germline CDR1 and CDR2 sequences are SGHRS and YFSETQ. This CDR3 contains 14 residues. The CDR3 region has the DNA TGCGCCAGCAGTTTATCGGGGGGCCACACTGAAGCTTTCTTT. Translation gives CASSLSGGHTEAFF.

The chain uses TRBV3-1 (or the pseudogene TRBV3-2) and TRBJ2-3; a possible D gene is TRBD1 (5 bases). The germline V and J ends were trimmed by 3 bases and 1 base, with 14 bases remaining between them. The CDR3 has 16 residues. Germline V gene data show CDR1 as LGHDT and CDR2 as YNNKEL (reference sequence). CDR3 sequence (DNA): TGTGCCAGCAGCCACCCGTACAGGCGCCGCACAGATACGCAGTATTTT. Its protein is CASSHPYRRRTDTQYF.

J is TRBJ1-1 and V is TRBV10-3; no clear D gene. CDR1 is ENHRY, CDR2 SYGVKD, per germline. V lost 7 bases to trimming and J lost 6 bases, with 18 bases between them. This CDR3 comprises 14 residues. The CDR3 DNA reads TGTGCCATCACCGAATCGTCTGGTGGGCCTGAAGCTTTCTTT. It codes for CAITESSGGPEAFF.

The chain has TRBV6-5 and TRBJ2-5, with 8 positions matching TRBD1. CDR1 and CDR2 (germline): MNHEY, SVGAGI. J was trimmed by 6 bases and V by 0 bases; bases with no gene match: 6. The CDR3 length is 15 residues. DNA for the CDR3: TGTGCCAGCAGTTACTCGACAGGGGTGAGAAAGACCCAGTACTTC. This sequence encodes CASSYSTGVRKTQYF.

This clone was observed a few times. The chain combines TRBV5-4 with TRBJ1-2, with 10 bases lining up with TRBD1. There are 13 residues in the CDR3. Trimming removed 5 bases from V and 6 bases from J; junction bases left unmatched: 4. Germline V gene data show CDR1 as SGHNT and CDR2 as YYREEE (reference sequence). The CDR3, as DNA: TGTGCCAGCAGTTCGGACAGGGGGGATGGCTACACCTTC. The encoded protein is CASSSDRGDGYTF.

In DNA form, the CDR3 reads TGCAGTGCTAGTAAGACTAGCGACCACTACGAGCAGTACTTC. As protein: CSASKTSDHYEQYF. The chain is built from TRBV20-1 and TRBJ2-7; 8 nucleotides line up with TRBD2. Germline assignment: CDR1 DFQATT and CDR2 SNEGSKA (reference sequence). Germline trimming cut 3 bases from V and 3 bases from J; bases unmatched to any gene: 7. The CDR3 spans 14 residues.

This chain connects TRBV2 to TRBJ1-1, with D possibly TRBD1 on 5 matching bases. With 7 bases removed from V and 5 bases from J, the gap between germline ends came to 20 bases. CDR1 and CDR2 from the germline V gene are SNHLY and FYNNEI. This CDR3 is built from 15 residues. CDR3 residues: CASNRWDGGDTEAFF. The CDR3 DNA reads as TGTGCCAGCAACCGCTGGGACGGGGGGGATACTGAAGCTTTCTTT.

The rearrangement links TRBV24-1 to TRBJ2-1, with D maybe TRBD2 (6 bases). Germline CDR1 and CDR2: KGHDR and SFDVKD. V was clipped by 3 bases and J by 1 base, with 15 bases between them. The CDR3 length is 17 residues. The CDR3 region has the DNA TGTGCCACCAGTGATGCCGGGACTCCCCTTTCCTACAATGAGCAGTTCTTC. This encodes CATSDAGTPLSYNEQFF.

Of note for this clone: Distinct nucleotide sequences in the sample also encode this CDR3. The J gene is TRBJ2-5, the V gene TRBV5-1; 8 bases map to TRBD2. This CDR3 has 13 residues. V gave up 4 bases and J gave up 5 bases; unmatched junction bases: 4. Germline V gene sequence: CDR1 SGHRS, CDR2 YFSETQ. For the CDR3, the DNA is TGCGCCAGCAGCCCCCGGGGGGGTGAGACCCAGTACTTC. Translating gives CASSPRGGETQYF.

The chain combines TRBV18 with TRBJ2-2, with D unresolved. This CDR3 spans 16 amino acids. Trimming stripped 2 bases from V and 2 bases from J, with 12 bases between. CDR1 is KGHSH, CDR2 LQKENI, per germline. DNA for the CDR3: TGTGCCAGCTCACCAATTCCCGGGTCAAACACCGGGGAGCTGTTTTTT. Residues: CASSPIPGSNTGELFF.

The genes are TRBV6-5 and TRBJ2-1; unclear D gene. This CDR3 region has 12 residues. Germline V gives CDR1 MNHEY, CDR2 SVGAGI. V was clipped by 6 bases and J by 4 bases, with 7 bases between them. The CDR3 reads CASRIYYNEQFF. CDR3 sequence (DNA): TGTGCCAGCAGAATATATTACAATGAGCAGTTCTTC.

Only a few counts were recorded for this clone. The V call is TRBV19, the J call TRBJ2-7; the match to TRBD1 covers 7 bases. The V segment lost 5 bases and the J segment 1 base; nucleotides outside the gene matches: 5. The CDR3 loop spans 14 amino acids. Germline V lookup: CDR1 LNHDA, CDR2 SQIVND (reference sequence). The CDR3 region is CASSPGTASYEQYF. The CDR3 DNA follows: TGTGCCAGTAGTCCCGGGACAGCTTCCTACGAGCAGTACTTC.

This chain joins TRBV19 and TRBJ1-2; 9 bases are shared with TRBD1. The CDR3 contains 16 residues. Germline CDR1 and CDR2: LNHDA and SQIVND (reference sequence). V lost 5 bases to trimming and J lost 4 bases; unmatched junction nucleotides: 11. The CDR3 DNA is TGTGCCAGTAGTGTAACCGGGACAGGGCTTCGCTATGGCTACACCTTC. As protein: CASSVTGTGLRYGYTF.

The CDR3 DNA reads as TGCGCCAGCAGTGATTTGACAGGGCTTCCTCCCACAGATACGCAGTATTTT. Its translation: CASSDLTGLPPTDTQYF. V usage is TRBV10-1 and J usage is TRBJ2-3; 7 nucleotides match TRBD1. This CDR3 has 17 residues. V lost 3 bases to trimming and J lost 2 bases; unmatched junction nucleotides: 11. Germline CDR1 and CDR2: WNHNN and SYGVQD (reference sequence).

The rearrangement uses TRBV5-1 and TRBJ2-5, with 7 nucleotides matching TRBD2. CDR1 SGHRS and CDR2 YFSETQ come from the germline V gene. The length of the CDR3 is 13 residues. Germline trimming cut 5 bases from V and 0 bases from J; bases unmatched to any gene: 1. The CDR3 region has the DNA TGCGCCAGCAGACTAGCGCACCAAGAGACCCAGTACTTC. This gives the protein CASRLAHQETQYF.

The rearrangement uses TRBV9 and TRBJ2-7; 8 nucleotides align to TRBD2. With 0 bases clipped from V and 6 bases from J, the junction kept 5 bases outside the gene matches. This CDR3 has 14 residues. Germline lookup yields CDR1 SGDLS and CDR2 YYNGEE. For the CDR3, the DNA is TGTGCCAGCAGCGTAGATCTTCTAGCGGGCGAGCAGTACTTC. Amino acid sequence: CASSVDLLAGEQYF.

The chain couples TRBV10-3 to TRBJ2-2; possibly TRBD1 for D (5 bases). V gave up 3 bases and J gave up 3 bases, with 11 bases separating them. CDR3 length equals 15 residues. Germline V lookup: CDR1 ENHRY, CDR2 SYGVKD. Here the CDR3 DNA reads TGTGCCATCAGTGAAGGGGCGCGCTACACCGGGGAGCTGTTTTTT. The encoded protein is CAISEGARYTGELFF.

The rearrangement joins TRBV7-9 to TRBJ1-6; maybe TRBD1 (6 bases). Germline V CDR1 and CDR2: SEHNR, FQNEAQ (reference sequence). The CDR3 has 16 residues. The ends were cut back, 2 bases at V and 8 bases at J, with 16 bases in the middle. CDR3 nucleotides: TGTGCCAGCAGCTTATTTCTAGGACAGACACATTCACCCCTCCACTTT. Amino acid sequence: CASSLFLGQTHSPLHF.

CDR3 coding DNA: TGTGCCACCAGTGATCCTCAAAAGGGGTCCTACAATGAGCAGTTCTTC. This translates into CATSDPQKGSYNEQFF. V usage is TRBV24-1 and J usage is TRBJ2-1, with a tentative D call TRBD1 (5 bases). Trimming pared 3 bases from V and 1 base from J, leaving 12 bases between. The CDR3 length is 16 residues. Germline values: CDR1 KGHDR, CDR2 SFDVKD.

The chain joins TRBV27 to TRBJ1-6; TRBD1 matches at 9 bases. The CDR3 spans 19 residues. In germline, CDR1 is MNHEY, CDR2 SMNVEV (reference sequence). Trimming removed 5 bases from V and 6 bases from J; junction bases left unmatched: 17. This CDR3 is CASSQQPFIPTGGNSPLHF. CDR3 sequence (DNA): TGTGCCAGCAGTCAACAACCCTTCATACCGACAGGGGGTAATTCACCCCTCCACTTT.

The rearrangement links TRBV28 to TRBJ2-7; 8 bases fit TRBD1. Germline CDR1 reads MDHEN; CDR2 reads SYDVKM. This CDR3 comprises 14 residues. The J segment lost 4 bases and the V segment lost 7 bases, leaving 9 bases of the junction unmatched. In DNA form, the CDR3 reads TGTGCCAGCAATCCCTCAGGGGGCGTATACGAGCAGTACTTC. It is translated as CASNPSGGVYEQYF.

The rearrangement uses TRBV14 and TRBJ2-3; no clear D. The CDR3 is 12 amino acids. Germline V lookup: CDR1 SGHDN, CDR2 FVKESK. Deletions cut 2 bases from V and 4 bases from J, with 4 bases between. The CDR3 nucleotides read TGTGCCAGCAGCCAAATAGCAGATACGCAGTATTTT. Residues: CASSQIADTQYF.

V and J are TRBV29-1 and TRBJ2-3; 10 nucleotides line up with TRBD2. V shed 6 bases and J 0 bases; nucleotides not matched to a gene: 0. From germline, CDR1 is SQVTM and CDR2 ANQGSEA. This CDR3 contains 13 residues. The CDR3 loop is CSVTSGSTDTQYF. CDR3 coding DNA: TGCAGCGTGACTAGCGGGAGCACAGATACGCAGTATTTT.

This chain uses TRBV30 with TRBJ1-6; 8 nucleotides line up with TRBD1. The CDR3 spans 17 residues. The ends lost 1 base at V and 6 bases at J; junction bases unmatched: 11. Looked up from germline, CDR1 is GTSNPN and CDR2 is SVGIG (reference sequence). As DNA, the CDR3 is TGTGCCTGGAGTGGACTGGACAGGGAGAAATTTAATTCACCCCTCCACTTT. Translating gives CAWSGLDREKFNSPLHF.

V is TRBV5-5 and J is TRBJ2-3; D is uncertain. V lost 0 bases and J lost 5, with 13 bases in between. The germline V gene encodes CDR1 SGHKS and CDR2 YYEKEE (reference sequence). This CDR3 contains 15 residues. The chain's CDR3 is CASSLAMLLRDTQYF. For the CDR3, the DNA is TGTGCCAGCAGCTTGGCTATGTTGCTGAGAGATACGCAGTATTTT.